This T cell receptor beta chain was found in a study of shared clonotypes between healthy human individuals. General study findings and limits: Naive subsets tended to show greater estimated richness than memory subsets.

TCRdb's table, derived via immunoSEQ multiplex PCR, lists solely in-frame clones and lacks some. Of millions of clones detected, approximately 90% appear once; the ten largest clones hold over 0.12%. A word on this clone: Its specificity is not known.

The CDR3 spans 16 residues. Germline V gives CDR1 SGHRS, CDR2 YFSETQ. The trim removed 2 bases at V and 5 bases at J, leaving 7 bases unmatched. Sequencing input: naive CD4+ T cells sorted from blood. The subset denotes: CD45RA+ positively selected. This chain joins TRBV5-1 and TRBJ2-5, with 12 bases identical to TRBD2. The receptor comes from a man aged 18 to 30 in good health. Here the CDR3 reads CASSFGRTSGEETQYF. The DNA for the CDR3 is TGCGCCAGCAGCTTTGGAAGGACTAGCGGGGAGGAGACCCAGTACTTC.